This T cell receptor beta chain was recovered during a study of OX40 agonist ivuxolimab in advanced cancers. About the research overall: Patients received intravenous ivuxolimab every 2 weeks at 0.01 to 10 mg/kg. Whole-study results and caveats: CD8+ T cells were the subset that, on average, had more expanded clones than CD4+.

The assay was immunoSEQ multiplex PCR, and TCRdb's table has in-frame clones only and misses some. In the table there are 75,000 to 100,000 clones, around nine tenths of which are singletons. Regarding this clone: Its matching antigen is unknown.

Trimming at V came to 4 bases and at J to 9 bases, leaving 10 bases not matched to a gene. Germline lookup yields CDR1 SGHRS and CDR2 YFSETQ. The CDR3 runs 14 residues. Specimen: CD4+ or CD8+ T cells sorted from blood, collected in a trial of the OX40 agonist ivuxolimab. The TCR was taken from an adult with an advanced solid tumor such as melanoma, head and neck, liver or kidney cancer. J is TRBJ1-5 and V is TRBV5-1; TRBD1 agrees at 7 bases. The DNA of the CDR3 is TGCGCCAGCAGCCCGGGACAGCTATCAGGGCCCCAGCATTTT. This translates into CASSPGQLSGPQHF.